This entry lists 24 T cell receptor beta chains sequenced from one sample in a study of blood T cell repertoires in COVID-19. Measured with immunoSEQ multiplex PCR; TCRdb has only the in-frame clones, and not every one. The sample lists approximately 360,000 clones; 80% to 90% were seen once. The sequencing sample was made of PBMCs or T cells enriched from blood (not recorded which). The receptors here all came from a man in his forties in a cohort exposed to, infected with or recovered from COVID-19 (not recorded which).

This rearrangement joins TRBV7-9 to TRBJ1-6, with D unresolved. Trimming left V 4 bases short and J 9 bases short, with 7 bases between. Germline V gene lookup returns CDR1 SEHNR and CDR2 FQNEAQ (reference sequence). The CDR3 spans 12 residues. CDR3 amino acids: CASSSFRSPLHF. The CDR3 DNA follows: TGTGCCAGCAGCTCGTTCCGTTCACCCCTCCACTTT.

This chain links TRBV2 with TRBJ2-7; perhaps TRBD2 as D (6 bases). V was pared by 6 bases and J by 0 bases, with 12 bases between. This CDR3 has 14 residues. From germline, CDR1 is SNHLY and CDR2 FYNNEI. CDR3 sequence: CASRPGLSSYEQYF. CDR3 DNA sequence: TGTGCCAGCAGACCGGGACTCTCCTCCTACGAGCAGTACTTC.

V usage is TRBV7-3 and J usage is TRBJ1-6; possible D gene TRBD1, 5 bases. With 1 base removed from V and 4 bases from J, the gap between germline ends came to 11 bases. CDR3 length equals 16 residues. Per germline, CDR1 SGHTA and CDR2 FQGTGA. CDR3 region: CASSLNPAGYNSPLHF. The DNA for the CDR3 is TGTGCCAGCAGCTTAAACCCCGCAGGGTATAATTCACCCCTCCACTTT.

The CDR3: CAISASDRVNTEAFF. Here the CDR3 DNA reads TGTGCCATCAGCGCCAGCGACAGGGTTAACACTGAAGCTTTCTTT. The chain has TRBV10-3 and TRBJ1-1; 7 nucleotides align to TRBD1. V was pared by 6 bases and J by 2 bases, with 9 bases of the junction left unmatched. This CDR3 comprises 15 residues. Germline V gene sequence: CDR1 ENHRY, CDR2 SYGVKD.

The genes are TRBV2 and TRBJ2-7; 11 bases are shared with TRBD1. Germline values: CDR1 SNHLY, CDR2 FYNNEI. With V trimmed by 6 bases and J by 2 bases, 12 bases remained unmatched. CDR3 length: 17 amino acids. The CDR3 bases are TGTGCCAGCAGCCGAAGGTCGGGACAGGGGGTAACCTACGAGCAGTACTTC. Its translation: CASSRRSGQGVTYEQYF.

The chain employs TRBV18 and TRBJ2-7; 9 nucleotides line up with TRBD1. CDR1 is KGHSH, CDR2 LQKENI, per germline. The V segment lost 3 bases and the J segment 2 bases; nucleotides outside the gene matches: 5. The CDR3 contains 15 residues. CDR3 sequence reads: CASSPGQGATYEQYF. DNA of the CDR3: TGTGCCAGCTCACCGGGACAGGGCGCTACCTACGAGCAGTACTTC.

The table lists this clone with a count of one. This chain uses TRBV6-5 with TRBJ1-4; tentative D call: TRBD1 (6 bases). Germline CDR1 MNHEY, CDR2 SVGAGI. The CDR3 covers 16 residues. Trimming removed 4 bases from V and 3 bases from J, with 15 bases in between. The CDR3 DNA reads as TGTGCCAGCAGTTTCCGAACAGGGACGGCTAATGAAAAACTGTTTTTT. Amino acids: CASSFRTGTANEKLFF.

This clone occurred once. The rearrangement links TRBV7-2 to TRBJ2-2; 15 bases are a match to TRBD2. V dropped 4 bases and J dropped 3; count of bases not matched to a gene: 6. This CDR3 is 18 amino acids long. The germline CDR1 and CDR2 sequences are SGHTA and FQGNSA. CDR3 residues: CASSWGLAGGRDTGELFF. The CDR3 nucleotides are TGTGCCAGCAGCTGGGGACTAGCGGGAGGCCGTGACACCGGGGAGCTGTTTTTT. The complete variable domain, with remaining parts taken from reference TRBV7-2 and TRBJ2-2, reads GAGVSQSPSNKVTEKGKDVELRCDPISGHTALYWYRQSLGQGLEFLIYFQGNSAPDKSGLPSDRFSAERTGGSVSTLTIQRTQQEDSAVYLCASSWGLAGGRDTGELFFGEGSRLTVL.

The CDR3 reads CASSLEHSGTYNEQFF. CDR3 sequence (DNA): TGTGCCAGCAGCTTAGAGCATAGCGGCACCTACAATGAGCAGTTCTTC. This chain links TRBV11-3 with TRBJ2-1, with D perhaps TRBD2 (6 bases). The CDR3 runs 16 residues. With 0 bases removed from V and 2 bases from J, the gap between germline ends came to 11 bases. Looked up from germline, CDR1 is SGHNT and CDR2 is YENEEA.

The count of this clone is one. V usage is TRBV2 and J usage is TRBJ2-6; D might be TRBD1 (6 bases). The CDR3 runs to 14 residues. Germline V CDR1 and CDR2: SNHLY, FYNNEI. V lost 9 bases and J 2 bases, leaving 11 bases between the germline ends. The DNA of the CDR3 is TGTGCCAGTAGTAGACAGGCTGGGGCCAACGTCCTGACTTTC. This sequence encodes CASSRQAGANVLTF.

The chain combines TRBV11-2 with TRBJ2-5; 9 bases line up with TRBD2. Germline V gives CDR1 SGHAT, CDR2 FQNNGV. Germline trimming cut 0 bases from V and 4 bases from J; bases unmatched to any gene: 6. The CDR3 has 16 residues. The CDR3 nucleotides read TGTGCCAGCAGCTTAGATTGGGCGGGAGGGCCAGAGACCCAGTACTTC. Translating gives CASSLDWAGGPETQYF. Based on the CDR3 plus reference TRBV11-2 and TRBJ2-5, the full variable domain is EAGVAQSPRYKIIEKRQSVAFWCNPISGHATLYWYQQILGQGPKLLIQFQNNGVVDDSQLPKDRFSAERLKGVDSTLKIQPAKLEDSAVYLCASSLDWAGGPETQYFGPGTRLLVL.

V usage is TRBV19 and J usage is TRBJ2-5; TRBD1 matches at 8 bases. From germline, CDR1 is LNHDA and CDR2 SQIVND (reference sequence). CDR3 length: 16 residues. J gave up 5 bases and V 1 base, and 9 bases lay outside the gene matches. In DNA form, the CDR3 reads TGTGCCAGTAGTATAGCGTGGCAGGGGGCGTGGGAGACCCAGTACTTC. Translated, it gives CASSIAWQGAWETQYF. Combining the CDR3 with reference TRBV19 and TRBJ2-5 gives the whole variable domain DGGITQSPKYLFRKEGQNVTLSCEQNLNHDAMYWYRQDPGQGLRLIYYSQIVNDFQKGDIAEGYSVSREKKESFPLTVTSAQKNPTAFYLCASSIAWQGAWETQYFGPGTRLLVL.

The chain uses TRBV7-6 and TRBJ1-5; D might be TRBD1 (5 bases). Trimming pared 2 bases from V and 5 bases from J, leaving 10 bases between. This CDR3 is 14 amino acids long. Germline CDR1 reads SGHVS; CDR2 reads FNYEAQ. DNA for the CDR3: TGTGCCAGCAGCTTACGGGGGGTTGATCAGCCCCAGCATTTT. Protein product: CASSLRGVDQPQHF.

The table lists this clone with many counts. The chain is built from TRBV5-1 and TRBJ2-7; tentative D call: TRBD2 (5 bases). This CDR3 comprises 16 residues. V shed 3 bases and J shed 0 bases, with 16 bases lying between them. Germline V gene lookup returns CDR1 SGHRS and CDR2 YFSETQ. The CDR3 DNA reads TGCGCCAGCAGCTCTATACCCGGACTCCCCTCCTACGAGCAGTACTTC. It is translated as CASSSIPGLPSYEQYF.

This clone occurred once. This chain links TRBV7-8 with TRBJ1-4; 7 bases align to TRBD1. Per germline, CDR1 SGHVS and CDR2 FQNEAQ. Trimming removed 5 bases from V and 5 bases from J; junction bases left unmatched: 5. CDR3 size: 14 residues. In nucleotides, the CDR3 is TGTGCCAGCAGCCAGGACAGGACGAATGAAAAACTGTTTTTT. Translation gives CASSQDRTNEKLFF.

This clone came up once. The V and J genes are TRBV6-1 and TRBJ2-7, with D possibly matching TRBD1 (8 bases). Germline CDR1 is MNHNS and CDR2 is SASEGT. The V end lost 3 bases, the J end lost 6 bases, and 12 bases lay between the germline ends. This CDR3 contains 13 residues. Written as DNA, the CDR3 is TGTGCCAGCAGTGAGTACAGGGGGGGCGAGCAGTACTTC. This sequence encodes CASSEYRGGEQYF.

This chain uses TRBV27 with TRBJ2-7; D possibly corresponds to TRBD1 (6 bases). Per the germline V gene, CDR1 is MNHEY and CDR2 is SMNVEV (reference sequence). This CDR3 has 16 residues. Trimming removed 8 bases at V and 2 bases at J, with 22 bases between. CDR3 sequence: CASPQQGVIAPYEQYF. CDR3 nucleotide sequence: TGTGCCAGCCCCCAACAGGGTGTTATAGCCCCCTACGAGCAGTACTTC.

This chain connects TRBV9 to TRBJ2-3, with D perhaps matching TRBD2 (5 bases). Germline V gene data show CDR1 as SGDLS and CDR2 as YYNGEE. Deletions cut 0 bases from V and 2 bases from J, with 10 bases between. The CDR3 spans 15 residues. DNA for the CDR3: TGTGCCAGCAGCGTAGGGGGAGCGTACACAGATACGCAGTATTTT. It is translated as CASSVGGAYTDTQYF. The complete variable domain, with remaining parts taken from reference TRBV9 and TRBJ2-3, reads DSGVTQTPKHLITATGQRVTLRCSPRSGDLSVYWYQQSLDQGLQFLIQYYNGEERAKGNILERFSAQQFPDLHSELNLSSLELGDSALYFCASSVGGAYTDTQYFGPGTRLTVL.

The chain joins TRBV15 to TRBJ1-3; a possible D gene is TRBD1 (6 bases). Germline V lookup: CDR1 LNHNV, CDR2 YYDKDF (reference sequence). The CDR3 covers 16 residues. Trimming removed 0 bases from V and 0 bases from J, with 9 bases in between. CDR3 in DNA: TGTGCCACCAGCAGAGATGGACAGTCCTCTGGAAACACCATATATTTT. It is translated as CATSRDGQSSGNTIYF. The variable domain in full, completed from reference TRBV15 and TRBJ1-3, reads DAMVIQNPRYQVTQFGKPVTLSCSQTLNHNVMYWYQQKSSQAPKLLFHYYDKDFNNEADTPDNFQSRRPNTSFCFLDIRSPGLGDTAMYLCATSRDGQSSGNTIYFGEGSWLTVV.

The rearrangement links TRBV6-5 to TRBJ1-1, with no clear D. There are 14 residues in the CDR3. The V and J ends lost 7 bases and 3 bases respectively, with 15 bases between them. The germline gives CDR1 MNHEY, CDR2 SVGAGI. CDR3 DNA: TGTGCCAGCAAGTCTTTGACCGACTACACTGAAGCTTTCTTT. It encodes CASKSLTDYTEAFF.

CDR3 residues: CASSVGGRNEQYF. The CDR3 bases are TGTGCCAGCAGCGTAGGGGGCCGCAACGAGCAGTACTTC. This sequence joins TRBV9 and TRBJ2-7; a possible D gene is TRBD1 (5 bases). This CDR3 is 13 amino acids long. V was clipped by 0 bases and J by 5 bases, with 9 bases between them. CDR1 is SGDLS and CDR2 is YYNGEE in the germline V gene.

This chain connects TRBV28 to TRBJ1-5, with D unresolved. The CDR3 spans 15 residues. Germline-derived CDR1 and CDR2 are MDHEN and SYDVKM. The ends were cut back, 5 bases at V and 5 bases at J, with 16 bases in the middle. CDR3 coding DNA: TGTGCCAGCAGTCCCCCGGGAGGGTGGGATCAGCCCCAGCATTTT. It encodes CASSPPGGWDQPQHF.

The chain links TRBV3-1 (or the pseudogene TRBV3-2) to TRBJ2-3, with 9 bases fitting TRBD2. The CDR3 extends over 16 amino acids. CDR1 and CDR2 from the germline V gene are LGHDT and YNNKEL (reference sequence). Trimming took 3 bases from V and 6 from J; bases not matched to a gene: 10. CDR3 sequence: CASSHRLAVGLDTQYF. For the CDR3, the DNA is TGTGCCAGCAGCCACCGACTAGCGGTTGGTTTGGATACGCAGTATTTT.

Notes on this clone: This sample includes further DNA sequences coding for the same CDR3. The chain couples TRBV28 to TRBJ1-5, with no clear D. Germline CDR1 is MDHEN and CDR2 is SYDVKM. The CDR3 has 13 residues. Deletions cut 5 bases from V and 4 bases from J, with 9 bases between. DNA for the CDR3: TGTGCCAGCAGTCTGACGGGGAATCAGCCCCAGCATTTT. This sequence encodes CASSLTGNQPQHF.